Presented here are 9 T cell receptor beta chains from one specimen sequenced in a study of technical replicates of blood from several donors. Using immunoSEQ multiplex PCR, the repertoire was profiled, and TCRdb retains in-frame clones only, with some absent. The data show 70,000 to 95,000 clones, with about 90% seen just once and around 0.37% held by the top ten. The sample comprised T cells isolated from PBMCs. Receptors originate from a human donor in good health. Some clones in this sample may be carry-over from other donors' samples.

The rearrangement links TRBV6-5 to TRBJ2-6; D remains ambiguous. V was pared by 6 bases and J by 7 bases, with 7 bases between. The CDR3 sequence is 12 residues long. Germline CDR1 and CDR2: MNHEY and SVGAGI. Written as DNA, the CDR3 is TGTGCCAGCAGCTCCAGAGCCAACGTCCTGACTTTC. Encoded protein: CASSSRANVLTF.

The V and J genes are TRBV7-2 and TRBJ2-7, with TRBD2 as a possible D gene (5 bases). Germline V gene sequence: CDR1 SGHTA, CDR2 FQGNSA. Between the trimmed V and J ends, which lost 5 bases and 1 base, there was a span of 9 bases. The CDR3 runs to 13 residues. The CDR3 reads CASSLRGSYEQYF. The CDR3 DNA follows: TGTGCCAGCAGCCTACGGGGATCCTACGAGCAGTACTTC. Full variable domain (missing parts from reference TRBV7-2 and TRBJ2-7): GAGVSQSPSNKVTEKGKDVELRCDPISGHTALYWYRQSLGQGLEFLIYFQGNSAPDKSGLPSDRFSAERTGGSVSTLTIQRTQQEDSAVYLCASSLRGSYEQYFGPGTRLTVT.

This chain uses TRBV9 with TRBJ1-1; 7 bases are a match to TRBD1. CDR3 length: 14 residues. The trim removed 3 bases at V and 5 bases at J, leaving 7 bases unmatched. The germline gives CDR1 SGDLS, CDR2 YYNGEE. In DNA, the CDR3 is TGTGCCAGCAGCGCCAGGGGGATAGAGACTGAAGCTTTCTTT. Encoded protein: CASSARGIETEAFF. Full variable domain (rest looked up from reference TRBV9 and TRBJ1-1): DSGVTQTPKHLITATGQRVTLRCSPRSGDLSVYWYQQSLDQGLQFLIQYYNGEERAKGNILERFSAQQFPDLHSELNLSSLELGDSALYFCASSARGIETEAFFGQGTRLTVV.

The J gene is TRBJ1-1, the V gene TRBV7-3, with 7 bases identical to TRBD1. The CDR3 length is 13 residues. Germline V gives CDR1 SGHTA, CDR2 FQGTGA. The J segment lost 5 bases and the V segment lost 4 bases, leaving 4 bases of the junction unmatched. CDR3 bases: TGTGCCAGCAGCTATTACAGGGGAACTGAAGCTTTCTTT. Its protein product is CASSYYRGTEAFF.

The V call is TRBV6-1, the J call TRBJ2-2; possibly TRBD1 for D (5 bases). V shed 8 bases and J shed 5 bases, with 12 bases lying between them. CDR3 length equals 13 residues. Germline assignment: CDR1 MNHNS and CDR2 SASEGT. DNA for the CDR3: TGTGCCAGCGCGACAGAACAAACCGGGGAGCTGTTTTTT. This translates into CASATEQTGELFF.

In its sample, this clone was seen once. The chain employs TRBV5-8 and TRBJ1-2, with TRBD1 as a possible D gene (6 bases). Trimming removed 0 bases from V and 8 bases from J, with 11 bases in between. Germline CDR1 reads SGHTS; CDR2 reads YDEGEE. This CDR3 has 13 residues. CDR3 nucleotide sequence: TGTGCCAGCAGCTTGGCAGGGGATGTGGGCTACACCTTC. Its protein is CASSLAGDVGYTF.

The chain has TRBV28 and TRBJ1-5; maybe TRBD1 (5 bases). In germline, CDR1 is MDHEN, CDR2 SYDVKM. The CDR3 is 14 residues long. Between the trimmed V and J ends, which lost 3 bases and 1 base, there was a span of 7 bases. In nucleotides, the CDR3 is TGTGCCAGCAGTTTTGCAGGGAGCAATCAGCCCCAGCATTTT. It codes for CASSFAGSNQPQHF.

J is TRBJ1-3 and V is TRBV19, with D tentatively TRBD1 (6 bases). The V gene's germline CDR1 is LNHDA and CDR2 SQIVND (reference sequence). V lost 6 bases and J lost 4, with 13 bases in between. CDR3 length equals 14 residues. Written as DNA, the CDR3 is TGTGCCAGTAGATCCCCAGGGGACGGAAACACCATATATTTT. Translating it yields CASRSPGDGNTIYF.

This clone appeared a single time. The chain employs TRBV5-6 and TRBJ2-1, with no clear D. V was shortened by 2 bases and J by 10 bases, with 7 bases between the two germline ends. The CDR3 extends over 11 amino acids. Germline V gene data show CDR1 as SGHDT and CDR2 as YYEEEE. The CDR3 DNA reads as TGTGCCAGCAGCTTTTCTGCGGAGCAGTTCTTC. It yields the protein CASSFSAEQFF.